Below are 24 T cell receptor beta chains sequenced from a single sample in a study of blood T cells in healthy people across ages. Combining a sample-barcoded 5' primer with a J-beta primer mix, a second PCR ran for roughly 6 to 12 cycles. TCRdb reprocessed the 5' RACE reads via MiXCR and lists one record per CDR3 protein. The data contain hundreds of thousands of distinct CDR3 sequences, roughly 41% of them singletons. Sequencing was done on a sample of blood. The receptors shown here come from a man of 80 years or more in good health.

V gene TRBV5-6 combines with J gene TRBJ1-2; D remains unclear. Germline values: CDR1 SGHDT, CDR2 YYEEEE. With 0 bases removed from V and 4 bases from J, the gap between germline ends came to 7 bases. This CDR3 has 13 residues. The CDR3 protein is CASSLDTRYGYTF. The CDR3 coding sequence is TGTGCCAGCAGCTTGGACACACGCTATGGCTACACCTTC.

This clonotype was found a few times. This chain links TRBV5-1 with TRBJ2-6; D remains ambiguous. In germline, CDR1 is SGHRS, CDR2 YFSETQ. V gave up 1 base and J gave up 2 bases, with 10 bases separating them. CDR3 length equals 16 residues. This CDR3 reads CASSLRASAGANVLTF. The CDR3 DNA reads as TGCGCCAGCAGCTTGCGGGCCTCCGCTGGGGCCAACGTCCTGACTTTC.

J is TRBJ1-5 and V is TRBV15; D call uncertain. In germline, CDR1 is LNHNV, CDR2 YYDKDF (reference sequence). The CDR3 sequence is 15 residues long. V was trimmed by 0 bases and J by 7 bases, leaving 13 bases between them. CDR3 coding DNA: TGTGCCACCAGCAGAGATCGAAGGTCTGGCCAGCCCCAGCATTTT. This codes for CATSRDRRSGQPQHF. The full variable domain, rest sourced from reference TRBV15 and TRBJ1-5, is DAMVIQNPRYQVTQFGKPVTLSCSQTLNHNVMYWYQQKSSQAPKLLFHYYDKDFNNEADTPDNFQSRRPNTSFCFLDIRSPGLGDTAMYLCATSRDRRSGQPQHFGDGTRLSIL.

V and J are TRBV12-3 or TRBV12-4 and TRBJ2-1, with D perhaps matching TRBD2 (6 bases). The CDR3 is 17 amino acids. V was clipped by 5 bases and J by 10 bases, with 27 bases between them. The chain's CDR3 is CASSRIGEASIRYEQFF. For the CDR3, the DNA is TGTGCCAGCAGTCGGATTGGGGAGGCCTCGATTAGGTACGAGCAGTTCTTC.

With respect to this clonotype: An end of the junction differs from the germline gene, which may be a read error. This chain joins TRBV4-2 and TRBJ2-7; 13 positions agree with TRBD2. The CDR3 has 17 amino acids. Germline-derived CDR1 and CDR2 are LGHNA and YNFKEQ. CDR3 DNA sequence: TGTGCCAGCAGCCCCTCGAGGACTAGCGGGAGCTCCGACGAGCAGTATTTC. Translated, it gives CASSPSRTSGSSDEQYF.

This clonotype has only a few counts. The V call is TRBV20-1, the J call TRBJ2-7; possibly TRBD1 for D (6 bases). The CDR3 is 14 residues long. Germline CDR1 and CDR2: DFQATT and SNEGSKA (reference sequence). V lost 6 bases and J lost 2, with 17 bases in between. The CDR3 region has the DNA TGCAGTGCCACCCGACAGGAGACCACCTACGAGCAGTACTTC. Its translation is CSATRQETTYEQYF.

CDR3 sequence (DNA): TGTGCCAGCCGATCGCGGGGGGCCACAGATACGCAGTATTTT. It yields the protein CASRSRGATDTQYF. The gene calls are TRBV7-2 and TRBJ2-3; 8 bases align to TRBD2. Germline V gene data show CDR1 as SGHTA and CDR2 as FQGNSA. CDR3 length: 14 residues. The ends lost 8 bases at V and 2 bases at J; junction bases unmatched: 6.

This chain joins TRBV5-1 and TRBJ2-1; D is ambiguous. V was trimmed by 2 bases and J by 6 bases, leaving 15 bases between them. CDR1 SGHRS and CDR2 YFSETQ come from the germline V gene. The CDR3 sequence is 15 residues long. The CDR3 here is CASSFDARRLNEQFF. CDR3 sequence (DNA): TGCGCCAGCAGCTTTGATGCCAGGAGACTCAATGAGCAGTTCTTC.

This clonotype has just a few counts. The rearrangement links TRBV20-1 to TRBJ2-3; 12 bases match TRBD2. The CDR3 consists of 13 residues. V lost 7 bases to trimming and J lost 3 bases; unmatched junction nucleotides: 2. Germline CDR1 DFQATT, CDR2 SNEGSKA (reference sequence). This CDR3 is CSGGLAGTDTQYF. CDR3 DNA: TGCAGTGGCGGACTAGCGGGAACAGATACGCAGTATTTT.

The V gene is TRBV7-9, the J gene TRBJ2-2; D is unclear. Germline-derived CDR1 and CDR2 are SEHNR and FQNEAQ (reference sequence). The V end was cut by 1 base, the J end by 7 bases, with 4 bases between. This CDR3 has 12 amino acids. The CDR3 loop is CASSLVNGELFF. In DNA, the CDR3 is TGTGCCAGCAGCTTAGTTAACGGGGAGCTGTTTTTT. Looking up the rest from reference TRBV7-9 and TRBJ2-2 gives the full variable domain: DTGVSQNPRHKITKRGQNVTFRCDPISEHNRLYWYRQTLGQGPEFLTYFQNEAQLEKSRLLSDRFSAERPKGSFSTLEIQRTEQGDSAMYLCASSLVNGELFFGEGSRLTVL.

Only a few counts were recorded for this clonotype. The rearrangement joins TRBV29-1 to TRBJ1-5, with D tentatively TRBD1 (5 bases). Trimming removed 4 bases at V and 1 base at J, with 11 bases between. This CDR3 has 14 amino acids. Germline CDR1 SQVTM, CDR2 ANQGSEA. CDR3 nucleotide sequence: TGCAGCGTTGGGGACCGCGGGAGCAATCAGCCCCAGCATTTT. Amino acid sequence: CSVGDRGSNQPQHF.

J is TRBJ2-5 and V is TRBV6-2 or TRBV6-3; TRBD1 matches 9 bases. V dropped 5 bases and J dropped 5; count of bases not matched to a gene: 9. This CDR3 region has 15 residues. The germline V gene has CDR1 MNHEY and CDR2 SVGEGT. The CDR3 here is CASSGIGDRGETQYF. For the CDR3, the DNA is TGTGCCAGCAGTGGAATCGGAGACAGGGGGGAGACCCAGTACTTC.

V gene TRBV28 combines with J gene TRBJ2-5, with TRBD1 as a possible D gene (5 bases). Germline V gives CDR1 MDHEN, CDR2 SYDVKM. V was shortened by 1 base and J by 13 bases, with 13 bases between the two germline ends. The CDR3 sequence is 12 residues long. DNA for the CDR3: TGTGCCAGCAGTTTATTAAAAGGGGCCAGGTACTTC. Amino acid sequence: CASSLLKGARYF.

CDR3 nucleotide sequence: TGTGCCAGCAGTTCCGTCACGGGCCCGCAGTATTTT. It is translated as CASSSVTGPQYF. The genes are TRBV11-2 and TRBJ2-3; no clear D. CDR3 size: 12 residues. The germline gives CDR1 SGHAT, CDR2 FQNNGV. V was trimmed by 6 bases and J by 10 bases, leaving 14 bases between them. The variable domain in full, with the rest retrieved from reference TRBV11-2 and TRBJ2-3, is EAGVAQSPRYKIIEKRQSVAFWCNPISGHATLYWYQQILGQGPKLLIQFQNNGVVDDSQLPKDRFSAERLKGVDSTLKIQPAKLEDSAVYLCASSSVTGPQYFGPGTRLTVL.

The chain links TRBV5-1 to TRBJ2-6; tentative D call: TRBD2 (5 bases). This CDR3 is built from 16 residues. Per the germline V gene, CDR1 is SGHRS and CDR2 is YFSETQ. V was cut by 1 base and J by 3 bases, with 11 bases left in between. The CDR3 nucleotides read TGCGCCAGCAGCTTGATCAGGACTGATGGGGCCAACGTCCTGACTTTC. Protein sequence: CASSLIRTDGANVLTF.

This clonotype has only a few counts. This rearrangement joins TRBV25-1 to TRBJ2-1, with 9 bases matching TRBD2. The trim removed 3 bases at V and 9 bases at J, leaving 9 bases unmatched. The CDR3 runs to 15 residues. Germline V gene sequence: CDR1 MGHDK, CDR2 SYGVNS. The CDR3 region has the DNA TGTGCCAGCAGTGACCCGCGGGAGGGCGGTGGTGAGCAGTTCTTC. The encoded protein is CASSDPREGGGEQFF.

The chain couples TRBV11-3 to TRBJ2-1, with 9 bases that match TRBD2. The CDR3 contains 19 residues. Germline V gene sequence: CDR1 SGHNT, CDR2 YENEEA. After removal of 0 bases from V and 1 base from J, the junction contained 10 bases not matched to a gene. The CDR3 sequence: CASSLEAGGPYVSYNEQFF. The CDR3 coding sequence is TGTGCCAGCAGCTTAGAGGCGGGGGGGCCTTATGTGTCCTACAATGAGCAGTTCTTC.

There are many counts of this clonotype. V is TRBV12-3 or TRBV12-4 and J is TRBJ2-1; 12 nucleotides align to TRBD2. V lost 5 bases, J lost 6 bases, and 8 bases stayed unmatched. CDR3 length: 16 residues. DNA for the CDR3: TGTGCCAGCAGTCCATCACTAGCGGGAGGATTCAATGAGCAGTTCTTC. It yields the protein CASSPSLAGGFNEQFF.

V and J are TRBV6-6 and TRBJ2-7; no firm D call. With 2 bases removed from V and 4 bases from J, the gap between germline ends came to 9 bases. Germline CDR1 reads MNHNY; CDR2 reads SVGAGI (reference sequence). CDR3 length equals 13 residues. In DNA form, the CDR3 reads TGTGCCAGCAGTTACGGTCCCGAATACGAGCAGTACTTC. This sequence encodes CASSYGPEYEQYF.

This clonotype has just a few counts. This chain joins TRBV25-1 and TRBJ1-5, with a tentative D call TRBD1 (5 bases). Per germline, CDR1 MGHDK and CDR2 SYGVNS. The CDR3 extends over 14 amino acids. Trimming cost V 1 base and J 7 bases, with 11 bases left between them. The CDR3 here is CASSEWTDRQPQHF. The CDR3 nucleotides read TGTGCCAGCAGTGAATGGACCGACAGACAGCCCCAGCATTTT.

This clonotype has just one count. The rearrangement uses TRBV2 and TRBJ2-7; D may be TRBD1 (5 bases). CDR3 length: 14 amino acids. Trimming removed 7 bases from V and 1 base from J, with 14 bases in between. Germline CDR1 and CDR2: SNHLY and FYNNEI. The CDR3 spells CASIKSAGSYEQYF. The CDR3 nucleotides read TGTGCCAGCATTAAGTCTGCAGGGTCCTACGAGCAGTACTTC.

At least ten counts were recorded for this clonotype. This chain joins TRBV20-1 and TRBJ2-7, with unresolved D. The length of the CDR3 is 11 residues. V lost 2 bases and J lost 6, with 8 bases in between. The V gene's germline CDR1 is DFQATT and CDR2 SNEGSKA (reference sequence). As DNA, the CDR3 is TGCAGTGCTAGAAACAGAGGCGAGCAGTACTTC. This sequence encodes CSARNRGEQYF.

The genes are TRBV27 and TRBJ2-3, with D unclear. Germline V gene sequence: CDR1 MNHEY, CDR2 SMNVEV (reference sequence). Trimming shortened V by 1 base and J by 7 bases, and 15 bases separated the two germline ends. The CDR3 contains 15 residues. CDR3 region: CASSLWPAAINTQYF. The CDR3 bases are TGTGCCAGCAGTTTATGGCCGGCAGCTATTAATACGCAGTATTTT.

This clonotype was observed once. The V call is TRBV18, the J call TRBJ2-1; D is perhaps TRBD1 (6 bases). Germline V gene data show CDR1 as KGHSH and CDR2 as LQKENI. The V gene lost 4 bases and the J gene lost 7 bases, with 17 bases spanning the gap. The CDR3 runs to 15 residues. CDR3 DNA sequence: TGTGCCAGCTCACATGGGCAGGGGAGTGGTAATGAGCAGTTCTTC. Translating it yields CASSHGQGSGNEQFF.